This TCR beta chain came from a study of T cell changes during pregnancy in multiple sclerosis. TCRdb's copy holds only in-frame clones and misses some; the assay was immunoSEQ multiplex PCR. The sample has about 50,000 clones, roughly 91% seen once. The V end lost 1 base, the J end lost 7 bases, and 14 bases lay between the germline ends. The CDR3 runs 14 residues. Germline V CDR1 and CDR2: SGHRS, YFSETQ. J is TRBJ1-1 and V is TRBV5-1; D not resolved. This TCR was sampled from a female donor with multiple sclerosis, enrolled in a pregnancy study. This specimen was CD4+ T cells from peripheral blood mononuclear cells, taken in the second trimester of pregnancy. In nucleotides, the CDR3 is TGCGCCAGCAGCTTGTTTCGGGTTAACTATGAAGCTTTCTTT. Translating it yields CASSLFRVNYEAFF.